Detailed here is one T cell receptor beta chain. This clonotype was seen ten or more times. Its antigen remains undetermined. No base qualities exist here, and no much larger clone lies one base off it. The meaning of the sample's time point label: newly diagnosed GD, antithyroid drugs for less than 3 months. RNA was extracted from PBMCs in TRIzol for both TCR sequencing and RNA sequencing. The diagnosis of Graves' disease was made according to American Thyroid Association guidelines. Recruitment of patients was carried out at an endocrinology department in Xi'an, China. Each patient gave 9 to 10 milliliters of peripheral blood, collected in an EDTA anticoagulant tube. Ficoll Paque Plus density gradient separation was used to isolate PBMCs, and no further T cell sorting was done. An Agilent 2100 Bioanalyzer and agarose gel were used to check RNA quality, and a NanoDrop 2000 was used to measure RNA concentration.

The data belong to a study of regulatory T cells in long-lasting Graves disease (dated by TCRdb to about 2021). For context, the study as a whole: In the newly diagnosed Graves' disease group, patients had been taking antithyroid drugs for less than 3 months. Persistent Graves' disease patients were compared with newly diagnosed Graves' disease patients by peripheral blood TCR sequencing and RNA sequencing. TCR sequencing covered around 13 persistent and some 20 newly diagnosed Graves' disease patients, 33 samples in total. The study was registered as a clinical trial and conducted in China.

For CDR1 and CDR2, the germline V gene lists ENHRY and SYGVKD. Clipping removes 10 bases from V and 6 bases from J, with 9 as the unmatched junction base count. The CDR3 runs 14 residues from the cysteine to the phenylalanine. Only the CDR3 DNA stays, 42 bases, in frame from base 1. Preparation of the library involved multiplex PCR. For sequencing, an Illumina HiSeq 4000 was employed. TCR beta libraries were built with iRepertoire HTBI primers and Arm-PCR amplification of CDR3 regions. Before sequencing, the PCR products went through gel purification. The original methods were these. Gene usage analysis of CDR3 amino acid clonotypes relied on the 55 to 80 TRBV and 15 or so TRBJ segments identified across samples. COPE and FqMerger were used to merge filtered high-quality paired reads into contigs. BLAST was used to align contigs to IMGT TRBV, TRBD and TRBJ reference genes, with CDR3 defined following IMGT. Any clonotype with a frequency above 0.1% was counted as a highly expanded clone. Shannon entropy served as the measure of repertoire diversity, while the Gini coefficient captured V-J evenness. A clonotype found in more than one individual was treated as public. TCRdb reworked the public reads: Q25 trimming with fastp, MiXCR clone assembly, productive beta chains retained. Rows merge per CDR3 protein into single entries with the most common DNA and genes. The V and J calls and clone size are TCRdb's, not the authors'. This sample has around 480,000 distinct CDR3 sequences in its table, and roughly a sixth of those were observed once. The biggest ten clones account for 20% to 30% of the sample.

Summary of the overall study and its limitations: Compared with newly diagnosed patients, persistent Graves' disease patients had lower TCR Shannon entropy and fewer highly expanded clones, which suggests clonal expansion. The authors noted that the small sample size was a limitation that may lower accuracy. Patients with persistent disease shared more public clonotypes (fewer than 3,000) than newly diagnosed patients did (around 930). Because the primary lesion, thyroid tissue, could not be accessed, the study looked at peripheral blood alone. Persistent disease showed preferential use of TRBV28, TRBJ1-2 and TRBJ2-5, whereas newly diagnosed disease favored TRBV20-1 and TRBJ2-1. Sequencing and analysis were restricted to the TCR beta chain.

This same sample was also part of a study on T cells in Graves' hyperthyroidism and ophthalmopathy. As the second study states: Graves' hyperthyroidism was defined as stable when no progression to ophthalmopathy occurred over 18 months of follow-up. Hyperthyroidism patients were newly diagnosed, had a disease duration of under 2 months, and were aged 18 to 65 years. Exclusion was applied to patients with uncontrolled infections, other autoimmune diseases, pregnancy or lactation. Diagnoses were based on clinical symptoms, serum thyroxine and TRAb, thyroid ultrasound and orbital computed tomography. The first round of RT-PCR for the TCR CDR3 was performed with the HTBI primer set and the Qiagen OneStep RT-PCR kit. Most expanded thyroid clonotypes (frequency above 0.001) were also found in blood, which suggests that blood repertoires may mirror thyroid immune responses. In cross-validation, a model built on a 13 V-J signature told ophthalmopathy apart from stable hyperthyroidism with 85% to 90% sensitivity and approximately 81% specificity, and in testing the same model reached 80%/75%. During validation, the model predicted progression to ophthalmopathy a median of approximately 6.5 months ahead of onset, with 70.59% sensitivity and roughly 75% specificity. TCR V-J signatures able to tell the groups apart were searched for in a discovery cohort of around 95 patients, of whom 40 to 45 had Graves' ophthalmopathy and 57 had stable Graves' hyperthyroidism. Whether ophthalmopathy could be predicted prospectively was tested in an independent validation cohort made up of 18 to 20 hyperthyroidism patients plus 17 patients who later progressed to ophthalmopathy. The roughly 100 discovery patients were randomly divided into training and test sets at a 7:3 ratio. In addition, the study compared T-cell repertoires in thyroid tissue and in blood from roughly 6 Graves' hyperthyroidism patients. After blood sampling, hyperthyroidism patients were treated with methimazole at a starting dose of 30 mg daily, and ophthalmopathy patients were treated with high-dose intravenous methylprednisolone. Libraries were constructed in a second round of multiplex PCR, after which size selection and purification were carried out. Libraries were sequenced paired-end with 100 bp reads on an Illumina HiSeq2000. SOAPnuke was used to process the raw data, throwing out any read that contained adapters or uncalled bases, had a mean Phred below 15, or lacked an exact constant-primer or identifier match. COPE v1.2.5 was used to merge the high-quality paired reads, and each unique nucleotide sequence was defined as a clonotype. MiTCR v1.1 was used to align the clonotypes against IMGT TRBV, TRBD and TRBJ reference segments. Only V-J combinations with frequency above 0.0001, covering roughly 99% of repertoires, were analysed. A TCS score was defined as the ratio between F50 (clonal expansion) and ExV (chaos), using BLOSUM62-based TCRdist between CDR3 peptides within each V-J. Welch's t-statistics and random forest reduced 514 V-J features to under 15, which were used in a naive Bayes classifier (R e1071). Sample size was not statistically predetermined, and blinding of investigators to group allocation was not performed. The paper describes TCR Vbeta CDR3 sequencing of some 130 peripheral blood samples, made up of 40 to 45 ophthalmopathy patients, around 78 hyperthyroidism patients and 17 progressor patients.

The sample here was peripheral blood mononuclear cells (PBMCs), taken at new diagnosis, from a patient treated with antithyroid drugs. The chain is encoded by TRBV10-3 joined to TRBJ2-1; 10 bases in the junction line up with TRBD2. The receptor comes from a middle-aged woman with Graves disease. Donor details come from another sample of the same person, matched by shared clones. The nucleotide sequence is TGTGCCAGTGAGCGGGGGGGCGCTGGCAATGAGCAGTTCTTC. Translated, this gives CASERGGAGNEQFF.